The 15 T cell receptor beta chains below come from one sample, sequenced in a study of blood T cell repertoires in COVID-19. The repertoire was sequenced with immunoSEQ multiplex PCR; TCRdb's copy has only in-frame clones and lacks some. The sample includes about 230,000 clones, 80% to 85% seen only once; the top ten take 25% to 35%. Specimen: peripheral blood. Receptors were obtained from a man aged 35 to 55 with acute or convalescent COVID-19.

This clone has more than one count but fewer than ten. The chain uses TRBV18 and TRBJ1-2; 7 positions match TRBD1. The CDR3 is made up of 16 amino acids. CDR1 is KGHSH, CDR2 LQKENI, per germline. J gave up 4 bases and V 4 bases, and 12 bases lay outside the gene matches. CDR3 sequence (DNA): TGTGCCAGCTCACTCGACCGTTACAGGGGAGGCTATGGCTACACCTTC. Its translation is CASSLDRYRGGYGYTF.

This clone was seen only once. The rearrangement joins TRBV29-1 to TRBJ1-4, with TRBD1 as a possible D gene (5 bases). The length of the CDR3 is 14 residues. V lost 7 bases to trimming and J lost 8 bases, with 20 bases between them. Germline V CDR1 and CDR2: SQVTM, ANQGSEA. This chain's CDR3 is CSGLFRARSEKLFF. DNA of the CDR3: TGCAGCGGCCTATTCAGGGCCCGTAGCGAAAAACTGTTTTTT.

This clone has a single count. In the same sample, other DNA sequences code for this CDR3. The chain links TRBV5-4 to TRBJ2-1; no clear D. Trimming left V 0 bases short and J 5 bases short, with 6 bases between. Germline-derived CDR1 and CDR2 are SGHNT and YYREEE (reference sequence). The CDR3 totals 13 residues. The DNA for the CDR3 is TGTGCCAGCAGCTTGGGACTCCACAATGAGCAGTTCTTC. Protein: CASSLGLHNEQFF.

The V and J genes are TRBV6-2 or TRBV6-3 and TRBJ2-1; 8 bases line up with TRBD2. The CDR3 totals 20 residues. The germline V gene encodes CDR1 MNHEY and CDR2 SVGEGT. The trim removed 7 bases at V and 2 bases at J, leaving 22 bases unmatched. The CDR3 here is CASTPSGGPSFTSPYNEQFF. DNA of the CDR3: TGTGCCAGCACCCCATCGGGAGGGCCGAGTTTCACATCCCCCTACAATGAGCAGTTCTTC.

This sequence joins TRBV6-5 and TRBJ2-7; TRBD1 aligns across 7 bases. CDR1 and CDR2 (germline): MNHEY, SVGAGI. J lost 3 bases, V lost 7 bases, and 15 bases had no gene match. The CDR3 is 16 amino acids. The CDR3 is CASTYKKTGRIYEQYF. CDR3 coding DNA: TGTGCCAGCACTTATAAAAAGACAGGGAGAATCTACGAGCAGTACTTC.

V is TRBV19 and J is TRBJ2-2; weak D call: TRBD1 (6 bases). This CDR3 spans 15 amino acids. The V and J ends lost 5 bases and 1 base respectively, with 11 bases between them. Germline CDR1 and CDR2: LNHDA and SQIVND (reference sequence). CDR3 bases: TGTGCCAGTAGTCGGACAGAGCTGAACACCGGGGAGCTGTTTTTT. Its protein is CASSRTELNTGELFF.

Worth noting for this clone: This sample includes further DNA sequences coding for the same CDR3. The chain employs TRBV5-6 and TRBJ2-1; 7 positions agree with TRBD2. Germline V CDR1 and CDR2: SGHDT, YYEEEE. CDR3 length: 15 residues. V lost 4 bases and J lost 0; bases outside the gene matches: 4. The CDR3 bases are TGTGCCAGCAGCCTAGGCGGGGGCTCCTACAATGAGCAGTTCTTC. Protein: CASSLGGGSYNEQFF.

This chain uses TRBV5-5 with TRBJ1-3; no firm D call. CDR1 is SGHKS and CDR2 is YYEKEE in the germline V gene (reference sequence). There are 13 residues in the CDR3. Trimming pared 1 base from V and 2 bases from J, leaving 4 bases between. The CDR3 sequence is CASSLSAGNTIYF. The CDR3 coding sequence is TGTGCCAGCAGCTTGTCCGCTGGAAACACCATATATTTT.

This clone was counted between two and nine times. J is TRBJ1-5 and V is TRBV4-3; no clear D gene. This CDR3 is 13 amino acids long. The germline V and J ends were trimmed by 0 bases and 5 bases, with 5 bases remaining between them. Looked up from germline, CDR1 is LGHNA and CDR2 is YSLEER. For the CDR3, the DNA is TGCGCCAGCAGCCAAGAGTTCGATCAGCCCCAGCATTTT. It yields the protein CASSQEFDQPQHF.

The chain carries TRBV11-3 and TRBJ1-1, with 7 bases fitting TRBD1. The CDR3 is 13 amino acids. The ends lost 6 bases at V and 0 bases at J; junction bases unmatched: 1. The V gene's germline CDR1 is SGHNT and CDR2 YENEEA. The CDR3 loop reads CASSQGVNTEAFF. The CDR3 nucleotides read TGTGCCAGCAGTCAGGGGGTGAACACTGAAGCTTTCTTT.

The sample holds one count of this clone. The CDR3, as DNA: TGTGCCAGCAGCCCGGGACTAGCTGTTCGGGGGGAGACCCAGTACTTC. Its translation is CASSPGLAVRGETQYF. This sequence joins TRBV5-6 and TRBJ2-5, with 9 bases identical to TRBD2. Germline CDR1 reads SGHDT; CDR2 reads YYEEEE. With V trimmed by 4 bases and J by 5 bases, 12 bases remained unmatched. The CDR3 extends over 16 amino acids. Looking up the rest from reference TRBV5-6 and TRBJ2-5 gives the full variable domain: DAGVTQSPTHLIKTRGQQVTLRCSPKSGHDTVSWYQQALGQGPQFIFQYYEEEERQRGNFPDRFSGHQFPNYSSELNVNALLLGDSALYLCASSPGLAVRGETQYFGPGTRLLVL.

This chain uses TRBV15 with TRBJ2-5, with D perhaps matching TRBD2 (6 bases). The ends were cut back, 5 bases at V and 5 bases at J, with 15 bases in the middle. Germline assignment: CDR1 LNHNV and CDR2 YYDKDF (reference sequence). The CDR3 is 14 residues long. The CDR3 spells CATSPWGVVETQYF. As DNA, the CDR3 is TGTGCCACCAGCCCTTGGGGGGTCGTGGAGACCCAGTACTTC.

The chain combines TRBV6-5 with TRBJ1-3, with D perhaps TRBD1 (6 bases). V dropped 4 bases and J dropped 8 bases, with 15 bases sitting between them. Per germline, CDR1 MNHEY and CDR2 SVGAGI. This CDR3 contains 14 residues. CDR3 sequence reads: CASSLLGQSDTIYF. The CDR3 coding sequence is TGTGCCAGCAGTTTGTTAGGACAGTCGGACACCATATATTTT.

This chain uses TRBV4-1 with TRBJ2-7, with unresolved D. V lost 2 bases and J 0 bases, leaving 20 bases between the germline ends. CDR3 length: 18 residues. Germline CDR1 MGHRA, CDR2 YSYEKL. CDR3 amino acids: CASSQTAFTDISSYEQYF. Written as DNA, the CDR3 is TGCGCCAGCAGCCAAACAGCATTCACAGACATTAGCTCCTACGAGCAGTACTTC.

This clone was detected only once. V and J are TRBV19 and TRBJ1-2; D is uncertain. V dropped 3 bases and J dropped 2 bases, with 7 bases sitting between them. This CDR3 region has 13 residues. Germline values: CDR1 LNHDA, CDR2 SQIVND (reference sequence). This chain's CDR3 is CASSMRVNYGYTF. DNA for the CDR3: TGTGCCAGTAGTATGCGGGTGAACTATGGCTACACCTTC.